This TCR beta chain was identified in a study of a mutant IDH1 vaccine in newly diagnosed glioma. Study information: Vaccinations were initiated 4-6 weeks following radiotherapy alone, or were given together with temozolomide cycles. Most patients had radiochemotherapy with temozolomide before enrollment; others had one alone.

Germline V CDR1 and CDR2: SGHTA, FQGNSA. V shed 2 bases and J shed 4 bases, with 6 bases lying between them. The CDR3 covers 12 residues. Sample time point: week 11, during vaccination. Each dose delivered 300 ug of mutant IDH1 20-mer peptide subcutaneously with imiquimod. Details on this clone: Its matching antigen is unknown.

The assay was immunoSEQ multiplex PCR, and TCRdb's table has in-frame clones only and misses some. The data contain about 25,000 clones, less than 85% of them seen just once; the ten biggest clones take up roughly 9.6%. This receptor was taken from a young man with glioma. Some clones in this sample may be carry-over from other donors' samples. The sequencing used peripheral blood mononuclear cells (PBMCs), collected from a glioma patient whose treatment included an IDH1 peptide vaccine. The chain links TRBV7-2 to TRBJ2-7; D is unclear. CDR3 amino acids: CASSLRPYEQYF. DNA of the CDR3: TGTGCCAGCAGCTTAAGACCTTACGAGCAGTACTTC. Based on the CDR3 plus reference TRBV7-2 and TRBJ2-7, the full variable domain is GAGVSQSPSNKVTEKGKDVELRCDPISGHTALYWYRQSLGQGLEFLIYFQGNSAPDKSGLPSDRFSAERTGGSVSTLTIQRTQQEDSAVYLCASSLRPYEQYFGPGTRLTVT.